Listed here are 17 T cell receptor beta chains from one sample, sequenced in a study of T-cell reconstitution after alpha-beta-depleted transplantation in children. Unique molecular identifiers were incorporated when the TCRbeta library was constructed. TCRdb ran MiXCR on the PCR reads and lists one entry per CDR3 protein. Of 700,000 to 850,000 distinct CDR3 sequences in the sample, around 17% were seen once. The material was PBMCs, mostly from graft donor cells, obtained 360 days after TCRalphabeta/CD19-depleted stem cell transplant. The receptor set was obtained from a male patient between 10 and 17 years old who had a stem cell transplant for acute lymphoblastic leukemia, so the T cells may come from the graft donor.

This clonotype turned up a few times. The chain uses TRBV7-9 and TRBJ2-5; D is possibly TRBD2 (5 bases). CDR1 and CDR2 (germline): SEHNR, FQNEAQ (reference sequence). V was cut by 1 base and J by 7 bases, with 13 bases left in between. The CDR3 loop spans 14 amino acids. The CDR3 loop is CASSLEVASGTQYF. DNA for the CDR3: TGTGCCAGCAGCTTAGAGGTAGCGTCCGGGACCCAGTACTTC.

This chain links TRBV5-1 with TRBJ2-5; possibly TRBD2 for D (6 bases). There are 14 residues in the CDR3. Trimming pared 2 bases from V and 2 bases from J, leaving 10 bases between. Germline CDR1 reads SGHRS; CDR2 reads YFSETQ. This CDR3 is CASSFRDFQETQYF. DNA for the CDR3: TGCGCCAGCAGCTTCCGGGACTTTCAAGAGACCCAGTACTTC.

This clonotype was recorded many times. V gene TRBV7-9 combines with J gene TRBJ2-3, with 11 positions matching TRBD2. Per germline, CDR1 SEHNR and CDR2 FQNEAQ (reference sequence). CDR3 length: 17 amino acids. Trimming removed 2 bases from V and 4 bases from J; junction bases left unmatched: 8. CDR3 sequence: CASSLSLAGGPPDTQYF. DNA for the CDR3: TGTGCCAGCAGCTTATCTTTAGCGGGGGGGCCCCCAGATACGCAGTATTTT.

This chain's CDR3 is CASSLPGPVDLSGNTIYF. DNA of the CDR3: TGTGCCAGCAGCTTGCCAGGGCCAGTGGATCTCTCTGGAAACACCATATATTTT. The V and J genes are TRBV11-1 and TRBJ1-3; D might be TRBD1 (5 bases). The CDR3 has 18 amino acids. Germline V gene lookup returns CDR1 SGHAT and CDR2 FQDESV (reference sequence). V lost 3 bases to trimming and J lost 0 bases, with 18 bases between them.

The chain recombines TRBV29-1 with TRBJ2-5, with 9 bases that match TRBD2. The CDR3 consists of 13 residues. The germline gives CDR1 SQVTM, CDR2 ANQGSEA. With V trimmed by 5 bases and J by 5 bases, 6 bases remained unmatched. CDR3 sequence: CSVRGRASETQYF. As DNA, the CDR3 is TGCAGCGTTCGCGGGAGGGCCTCGGAGACCCAGTACTTC. Looking up the rest from reference TRBV29-1 and TRBJ2-5 gives the full variable domain: SAVISQKPSRDICQRGTSLTIQCQVDSQVTMMFWYRQQPGQSLTLIATANQGSEATYESGFVIDKFPISRPNLTFSTLTVSNMSPEDSSIYLCSVRGRASETQYFGPGTRLLVL.

This clonotype was observed a few times. This chain uses TRBV3-1 with TRBJ2-4, with TRBD1 as a possible D gene (6 bases). Germline V lookup: CDR1 LGHDT, CDR2 YNNKEL (reference sequence). This CDR3 has 13 amino acids. V was clipped by 3 bases and J by 7 bases, with 10 bases between them. CDR3 nucleotide sequence: TGTGCCAGCAGCCACATGACAGGTAACATTCAGTACTTC. This encodes CASSHMTGNIQYF.

This clonotype was counted a few times. V gene TRBV5-1 combines with J gene TRBJ2-2, with unresolved D. This CDR3 has 15 amino acids. CDR1 is SGHRS, CDR2 YFSETQ, per germline. V shed 9 bases and J shed 5 bases, with 20 bases lying between them. The DNA for the CDR3 is TGCGCCACCGCATCAACCCTTGTGTCAACCGGGGAGCTGTTTTTT. The encoded protein is CATASTLVSTGELFF.

The chain carries TRBV12-5 and TRBJ2-1; perhaps TRBD1 as D (6 bases). In germline, CDR1 is LGHNT, CDR2 FRNRAP. The CDR3 is made up of 21 amino acids. V was shortened by 2 bases and J by 3 bases, with 29 bases between the two germline ends. CDR3 nucleotide sequence: TGTGCTAGTGGTTTGCCTTCCGCCTGGGGGCGACTCCCCCTCTTCTACAATGAGCAGTTCTTC. Protein sequence: CASGLPSAWGRLPLFYNEQFF.

V usage is TRBV20-1 and J usage is TRBJ2-1, with 9 bases fitting TRBD2. In germline, CDR1 is DFQATT, CDR2 SNEGSKA (reference sequence). The CDR3 has 15 amino acids. Unmatched junction bases numbered 9, after V lost 5 bases and J lost 4 bases. The chain's CDR3 is CSAPPRAGGYNEQFF. The CDR3 DNA is TGCAGTGCTCCTCCCCGAGCGGGAGGATACAATGAGCAGTTCTTC.

This clonotype was picked up many times. The chain uses TRBV27 and TRBJ2-5; D gene uncertain. The V gene lost 2 bases and the J gene lost 5 bases, with 9 bases spanning the gap. The V gene's germline CDR1 is MNHEY and CDR2 SMNVEV (reference sequence). The CDR3 sequence is 13 residues long. CDR3 in DNA: TGTGCCAGCAGTTTACTCGATGGGGAGACCCAGTACTTC. Its protein is CASSLLDGETQYF.

This clonotype appeared a few times. The chain uses TRBV2 and TRBJ2-1; 9 positions agree with TRBD1. With V trimmed by 6 bases and J by 15 bases, 21 bases remained unmatched. The germline V gene encodes CDR1 SNHLY and CDR2 FYNNEI. This CDR3 has 16 amino acids. CDR3 loop: CASSRDRAGQGRTRFF. The CDR3 nucleotides read TGTGCCAGCAGCCGGGACAGGGCTGGGCAAGGGAGGACGCGGTTCTTC.

The chain has TRBV12-3 or TRBV12-4 and TRBJ2-7; TRBD2 agrees at 10 bases. The CDR3 totals 14 residues. V dropped 4 bases and J dropped 5; count of bases not matched to a gene: 5. The CDR3 bases are TGTGCCAGCAGTTATAGCGGGAGGCGACACGAGCAGTACTTC. The encoded protein is CASSYSGRRHEQYF.

This clonotype was seen repeatedly, ten times or more. This sequence joins TRBV29-1 and TRBJ1-4; 7 bases are shared with TRBD1. Unmatched junction bases numbered 3, after V lost 4 bases and J lost 4 bases. This CDR3 is 13 amino acids long. The germline V gene encodes CDR1 SQVTM and CDR2 ANQGSEA. Here the CDR3 DNA reads TGCAGCGTTGGCCACAGGGGTAATGAAAAACTGTTTTTT. Protein: CSVGHRGNEKLFF.

The CDR3 loop is CSARNYREGNEKLFF. The CDR3 DNA reads as TGCAGTGCTAGAAATTACAGGGAGGGAAATGAAAAACTGTTTTTT. This chain joins TRBV20-1 and TRBJ1-4, with TRBD1 as a possible D gene (6 bases). V shed 2 bases and J shed 5 bases, with 15 bases lying between them. Germline V gene lookup returns CDR1 DFQATT and CDR2 SNEGSKA (reference sequence). The CDR3 sequence is 15 residues long.

This clonotype was seen a few times. The J gene is TRBJ1-1, the V gene TRBV10-3; D call uncertain. This CDR3 has 14 amino acids. CDR1 is ENHRY, CDR2 SYGVKD, per germline. Trimming pared 4 bases from V and 4 bases from J, leaving 13 bases between. CDR3 sequence: CAISANHMGTEAFF. The CDR3 region has the DNA TGTGCCATCAGTGCGAACCACATGGGCACTGAAGCTTTCTTT.

This clonotype has a count of ten or more. V and J are TRBV20-1 and TRBJ1-5; D is possibly TRBD1 (6 bases). Germline CDR1 reads DFQATT; CDR2 reads SNEGSKA (reference sequence). The CDR3 totals 14 residues. Trimming stripped 4 bases from V and 6 bases from J, with 16 bases between. The CDR3 region has the DNA TGCAGTGCTACCCCGGACAGCTTAAGTCAGCCCCAGCATTTT. Translating gives CSATPDSLSQPQHF.

The V gene is TRBV12-3 or TRBV12-4, the J gene TRBJ1-4; D is ambiguous. V was shortened by 7 bases and J by 4 bases, with 16 bases between the two germline ends. The length of the CDR3 is 15 residues. The CDR3 DNA is TGTGCCAGCACCCAATTCAGGAAAAATAATGAAAAACTGTTTTTT. This sequence encodes CASTQFRKNNEKLFF.